The next 2 T cell receptor beta chains were all read from a single sample in a study of T cells in Graves' hyperthyroidism and ophthalmopathy. What was amplified from RNA transcripts were TCR beta CDR3 regions. TCR CDR3 underwent first-round RT-PCR with the HTBI primer set. TCRdb passed the multiplex PCR reads through MiXCR, listing each CDR3 protein once. Of under 750,000 distinct CDR3 sequences listed, 15% to 20% are singletons. Sequenced input: blood. The source of these receptors is a woman between 45 and 60 years old with Graves' hyperthyroidism that later progressed to Graves' ophthalmopathy.

This clonotype appeared many times. The chain has TRBV5-1 and TRBJ2-1; 11 bases align to TRBD2. This CDR3 region has 18 residues. Germline lookup yields CDR1 SGHRS and CDR2 YFSETQ. V lost 4 bases to trimming and J lost 0 bases; unmatched junction nucleotides: 9. The CDR3 DNA is TGCGCCAGCAGCCCGGGGCTAGCGGGGGGTATCTCCTACAATGAGCAGTTCTTC. Translated: CASSPGLAGGISYNEQFF.

V gene TRBV11-3 combines with J gene TRBJ2-2, with TRBD1 matching 7 bases. The CDR3 extends over 16 amino acids. With V trimmed by 4 bases and J by 3 bases, 8 bases remained unmatched. Germline loops: CDR1 SGHNT, CDR2 YENEEA. CDR3 region: CASSSRDSRHTGELFF. DNA of the CDR3: TGTGCCAGCAGCTCAAGGGACAGCAGACACACCGGGGAGCTGTTTTTT.